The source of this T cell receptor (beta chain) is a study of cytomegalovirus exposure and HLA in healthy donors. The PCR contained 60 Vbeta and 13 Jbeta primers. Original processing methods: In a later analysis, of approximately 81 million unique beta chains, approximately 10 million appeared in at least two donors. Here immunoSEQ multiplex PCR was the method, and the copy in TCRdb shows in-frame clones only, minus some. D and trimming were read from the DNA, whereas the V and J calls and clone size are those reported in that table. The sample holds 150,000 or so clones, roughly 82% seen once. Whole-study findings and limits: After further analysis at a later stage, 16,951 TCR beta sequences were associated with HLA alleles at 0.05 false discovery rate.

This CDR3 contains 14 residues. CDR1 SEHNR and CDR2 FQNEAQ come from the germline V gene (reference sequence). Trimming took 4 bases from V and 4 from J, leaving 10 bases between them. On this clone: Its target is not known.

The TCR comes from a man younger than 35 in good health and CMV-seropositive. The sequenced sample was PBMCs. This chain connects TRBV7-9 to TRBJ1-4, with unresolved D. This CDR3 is CASSSYSSNEKLFF. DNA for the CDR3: TGTGCCAGCAGCTCGTATAGCAGTAATGAAAAACTGTTTTTT. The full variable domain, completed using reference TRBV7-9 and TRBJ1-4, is DTGVSQNPRHKITKRGQNVTFRCDPISEHNRLYWYRQTLGQGPEFLTYFQNEAQLEKSRLLSDRFSAERPKGSFSTLEIQRTEQGDSAMYLCASSSYSSNEKLFFGSGTQLSVL.